This T cell receptor (beta chain) was captured by sequencing in a study of blood T cell repertoires in COVID-19. Across the whole study: Collection of acute and convalescent COVID-19 samples took place in the United States, Italy and Spain. T cells, B-cell-depleted T cells, or PBMCs provided the cDNA or gDNA that served as material.

Original data processing: Amplification of reference gene primers was used by the study to estimate nucleated cell counts. Only in-frame clones appear in the TCRdb table, and some are missing; sequencing was by immunoSEQ multiplex PCR. V and J calls and clone size are given by that table; D and trimming were obtained from the DNA. The data contain around 13,000 clones, roughly 84% of them singletons. The clonotype originates from a man aged 35 to 55 with active or convalescent COVID-19. Sequencing used peripheral blood.

CDR3 bases: TGTGCCAGCAGCAAGGGACTAGCGGGAGTCGCGAACACCGGGGAGCTGTTTTTT. The encoded protein is CASSKGLAGVANTGELFF. The chain joins TRBV21-1 to TRBJ2-2; the listed D gene, TRBD2, was not tested against the DNA. TRBV21-1 is recorded as a pseudogene. The CDR3 is made up of 18 amino acids.